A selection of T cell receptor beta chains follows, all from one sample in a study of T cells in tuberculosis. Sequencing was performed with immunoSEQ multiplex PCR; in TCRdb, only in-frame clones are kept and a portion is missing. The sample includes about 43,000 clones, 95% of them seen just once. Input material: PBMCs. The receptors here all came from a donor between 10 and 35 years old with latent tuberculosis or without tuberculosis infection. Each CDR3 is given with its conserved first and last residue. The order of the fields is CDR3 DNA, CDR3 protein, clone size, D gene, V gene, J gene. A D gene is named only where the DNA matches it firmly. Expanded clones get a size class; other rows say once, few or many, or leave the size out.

TGTGCCAGCAGCCCGAGACAGGGTGTGTTTGTTGACTATGGCTACACCTTC,CASSPRQGVFVDYGYTF,.,TRBD1,TRBV9,TRBJ1-2
TGTGCCAGCGGGGGACAGGGCTTCAATCAGCCCCAGCATTTT,CASGGQGFNQPQHF,.,TRBD1,TRBV2,TRBJ1-5
TGTGCCAGCGGGTCGGCGGGGGGGCAGGGAGAGACCCAGTACTTC,CASGSAGGQGETQYF,.,TRBD2,TRBV2,TRBJ2-5
TGTGCCAGCAGCGTAGGGGCCCATGAGCAGTTCTTC,CASSVGAHEQFF,.,.,TRBV9,TRBJ2-1
TGTGCCAGCAGCCAGACCGGACTAGCGGAAGAGACCCAGTACTTC,CASSQTGLAEETQYF,.,TRBD2,TRBV6-6,TRBJ2-5
TGCAGCGTTGAAGATCACGCCAGAATGAACACTGAAGCTTTCTTT,CSVEDHARMNTEAFF,.,.,TRBV29-1,TRBJ1-1
TGTGCCATCAGTGGTGACAGAGAATCTAACTATGGCTACACCTTC,CAISGDRESNYGYTF,once,.,TRBV10-3,TRBJ1-2
TGTGCCAGCAGTGAAACGGGGAACACTGAAGCTTTCTTT,CASSETGNTEAFF,.,.,TRBV6-1,TRBJ1-1
TGTGCCACCAGCAGAGGTCGAGGGACTGAAGCTTTCTTT,CATSRGRGTEAFF,.,.,TRBV15,TRBJ1-1
TGCGCCAGCAGCCCGGGACAGGGCGTGATCGAGCAGTACTTC,CASSPGQGVIEQYF,once,TRBD1,TRBV5-1,TRBJ2-7
TGTGCCACCTCGACGGAAGGGGGTCTATATAATTCACCCCTCCACTTT,CATSTEGGLYNSPLHF,.,.,TRBV7-9,TRBJ1-6
TGTGCCTGGATAGGGGCCGCGGCCTACGAGCAGTACTTC,CAWIGAAAYEQYF,.,.,TRBV30,TRBJ2-7
TGTGCCAGCGGACTACCCGCCCTTGGGGAGCTGTTTTTT,CASGLPALGELFF,.,.,TRBV6-6,TRBJ2-2
TGTGCCAGCAGTTTATTGGCAGGGAGCACAGATACGCAGTATTTT,CASSLLAGSTDTQYF,.,.,TRBV27,TRBJ2-3
TGCGCCAGCAGCCAAGAGCTAGCGGGGGGTCACAGCACAGATACGCAGTATTTT,CASSQELAGGHSTDTQYF,.,TRBD2,TRBV4-3,TRBJ2-3
TGTGCCAGCAGCACTAAACCAGGACAGCTCAGTCGGAATGGCTACACCTTC,CASSTKPGQLSRNGYTF,.,.,TRBV9,TRBJ1-2
TGTGCCAGCAGAAGGGACAGGGTGAGAGAGACCCAGTACTTC,CASRRDRVRETQYF,.,TRBD1,TRBV28,TRBJ2-5
TGTGCCTGCAGGTCCCGGGGAGCCAAAAACATTCAGTACTTC,CACRSRGAKNIQYF,.,.,TRBV30,TRBJ2-4
TGTGCCAGCAGTGAAAGGCGGAATCAGCCCCAGCATTTT,CASSERRNQPQHF,.,.,TRBV6-1,TRBJ1-5
TGTGCCAGTAGTATCGGGCAGGGGGCCTACGAGCAGTACTTC,CASSIGQGAYEQYF,.,TRBD1,TRBV19,TRBJ2-7
TGTGCCAGCACGGACTCAGATTTCGGCTACACCTTC,CASTDSDFGYTF,.,.,TRBV6-1,TRBJ1-2
TGCGCCAGCAGCCAATTACCCGGGACAACTAATGAAAAACTGTTTTTT,CASSQLPGTTNEKLFF,.,.,TRBV4-3,TRBJ1-4
TGTGCCAGCTCCGCGGGGGGTGGGCGAGAGACCCAGTACTTC,CASSAGGGRETQYF,.,TRBD2,TRBV9,TRBJ2-5
TGTGCCAGCAGCGTAGATAATTTGAATGGGGGGACCCTCCACTTT,CASSVDNLNGGTLHF,.,.,TRBV9,TRBJ1-6
TGTGCCAGCAGTTTGTCGGGACAGGTCAACCTTAGGCAGTTCTTC,CASSLSGQVNLRQFF,.,TRBD1,TRBV28,TRBJ2-1
TGTGCCAGCAGGTTTAAACCGGGACAGGGGGCTTCTGAAGCTTTCTTT,CASRFKPGQGASEAFF,once,TRBD1,TRBV7-2,TRBJ1-1
TGTGCCAGCAGACAACCGGGACTCCAAGAGACCCAGTACTTC,CASRQPGLQETQYF,once,.,TRBV6-5,TRBJ2-5
TGCAGCGTTGTGGGCGTCTCCTACGAGCAGTACTTC,CSVVGVSYEQYF,.,.,TRBV29-1,TRBJ2-7
TGTGCCAGCACCGAAGGGACAGGGAGCCAGCCCCAGCATTTT,CASTEGTGSQPQHF,once,TRBD1,TRBV6-1,TRBJ1-5
TGTGCCAGTAGTGACAGGGAACGACAGCCCCAGCATTTT,CASSDRERQPQHF,.,TRBD1,TRBV19,TRBJ1-5
TGTGCCAGCAGCTTGGCAGGCGCCTACAATGAGCAGTTCTTC,CASSLAGAYNEQFF,once,.,TRBV7-2,TRBJ2-1
TGTGCCATCAGTCCAGGGGGTATGGAGACCCAGTACTTC,CAISPGGMETQYF,.,TRBD1,TRBV10-3,TRBJ2-5
TGCGCCAGCAGCTTGTTTAACAGGGTTGAAGCTTTCTTT,CASSLFNRVEAFF,once,.,TRBV5-1,TRBJ1-1
TGTGCCAGTAGTATAGAGAAAGGGCGGCGGGACAATCAGCCCCAGCATTTT,CASSIEKGRRDNQPQHF,.,.,TRBV19,TRBJ1-5
TGTGCCAGTAGTAATCTACAGGGATCTGAAAATCAGCCCCAGCATTTT,CASSNLQGSENQPQHF,.,.,TRBV19,TRBJ1-5
TGTGCCAGCAGCTTAGAGGGGGGACAGCGAAATGAGCAGTTCTTC,CASSLEGGQRNEQFF,.,.,TRBV7-7,TRBJ2-1
TGTGCCAGCAGCCTCCAACTAGCGGATGTATGCACAGATACGCAGTATTTT,CASSLQLADVCTDTQYF,.,TRBD2,TRBV11-1,TRBJ2-3
TGCGCCAGCAGCTTGCGGGGGGGCCAAGAGACCCAGTACTTC,CASSLRGGQETQYF,.,TRBD2,TRBV5-1,TRBJ2-5
TGTGCCAGCAATTTGATGGGAGGGGGAAATTCACCCCTCCACTTT,CASNLMGGGNSPLHF,.,.,TRBV27,TRBJ1-6
TGTGCCAGCAGTTTTCTAGTTTTGGTGGCAGGGCCTTGGGTGAACACTGAAGTTTTCTTT,CASSFLVLVAGPWVNTEVFF,.,.,TRBV28,TRBJ1-1
TGCGCCAGCAGTGAGGGCGGGAGCTCCTACGAGCAGTACTTC,CASSEGGSSYEQYF,.,TRBD2,TRBV10-1,TRBJ2-7
TGTGCCAGCAGCCATTACAGGGGATACGAGCAGTACTTC,CASSHYRGYEQYF,.,TRBD1,TRBV5-6,TRBJ2-7
TGTGCCAGCAGCTTAGAGCTAGCGGGGGGTACAATCACCGGGGAGCTGTTTTTT,CASSLELAGGTITGELFF,.,TRBD2,TRBV7-9,TRBJ2-2
TGTGCCAGCAATTCGAGGACAGATAATTCACCCCTCCACTTT,CASNSRTDNSPLHF,.,.,TRBV6-1,TRBJ1-6
TGTGCCAGCACCACACACCGGGACTCCGGGAGGGAGACCCAGTACTTC,CASTTHRDSGRETQYF,.,TRBD2,TRBV7-3,TRBJ2-5
TGTGCCAGCAGCTTAGGACAGGCGACCTACGAGCAGTACTTC,CASSLGQATYEQYF,.,.,TRBV7-9,TRBJ2-7
TGTGCCAGCCGACTAGCGGCTCACAATGAGCAGTTCTTC,CASRLAAHNEQFF,once,TRBD2,TRBV6-5,TRBJ2-1
TGTGCCAGCAGCTTAATGACTAGCACCGGGGAGCTGTTTTTT,CASSLMTSTGELFF,.,.,TRBV5-5,TRBJ2-2
TGTGCCTGGAGTGTTGGAGGGACAGGGAGGAGCTATGGCTACACCTTC,CAWSVGGTGRSYGYTF,.,TRBD1,TRBV30,TRBJ1-2
TGTGCCAGCAGCTTGGGTCCTAGCGGGGGTACAGATACGCAGTATTTT,CASSLGPSGGTDTQYF,.,TRBD2,TRBV5-4,TRBJ2-3